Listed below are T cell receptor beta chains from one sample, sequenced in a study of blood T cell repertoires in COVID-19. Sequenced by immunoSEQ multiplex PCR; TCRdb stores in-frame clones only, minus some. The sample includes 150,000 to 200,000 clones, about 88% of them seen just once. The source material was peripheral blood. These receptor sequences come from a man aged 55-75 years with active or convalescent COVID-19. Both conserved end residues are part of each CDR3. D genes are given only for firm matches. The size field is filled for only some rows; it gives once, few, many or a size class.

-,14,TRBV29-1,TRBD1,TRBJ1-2,TGCAGCGTTGAGCCGACAGGGGGAGTTAGTGGCTACACCTTC,CSVEPTGGVSGYTF
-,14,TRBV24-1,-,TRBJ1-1,TGTGCCACCGACTTCGACAGACCTAACACTGAAGCTTTCTTT,CATDFDRPNTEAFF
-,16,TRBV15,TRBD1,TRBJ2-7,TGTGCCACCAGCAGAGATTTGGGACAGGACTTCTACGAGCAGTACTTC,CATSRDLGQDFYEQYF
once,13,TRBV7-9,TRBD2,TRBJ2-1,TGTGCCAGCAGCAGAGGGACTAGCGATGAGCAGTTCTTC,CASSRGTSDEQFF
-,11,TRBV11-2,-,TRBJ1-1,TGTGCCAGCAGCTCCTCTGTCGGGGCTTTCTTT,CASSSSVGAFF
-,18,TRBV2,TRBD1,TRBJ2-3,TGTGCCAGCAGCGACCCTCTAATCGGACAGGGGGCAAGAGATACGCAGTATTTT,CASSDPLIGQGARDTQYF
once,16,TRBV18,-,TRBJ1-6,TGTGCCAGCTCCCCCGGAGGGAGCTCCTATAATTCACCCCTCCACTTT,CASSPGGSSYNSPLHF
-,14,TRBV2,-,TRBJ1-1,TGTGCCAGCAGTTATACAGGGATGAACACTGAAGCTTTCTTT,CASSYTGMNTEAFF
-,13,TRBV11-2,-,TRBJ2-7,TGTGCCAGCAGCCCCCGCAGGAACAACGAGCAGTACTTC,CASSPRRNNEQYF
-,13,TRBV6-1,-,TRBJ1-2,TGTGCCAGCAGGGAAGGGACACGCGATGGCTACACCTTC,CASREGTRDGYTF
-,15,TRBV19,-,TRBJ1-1,TGTGCCAGTAGTATAGATGCAGGGACTAACACTGAAGCTTTCTTT,CASSIDAGTNTEAFF
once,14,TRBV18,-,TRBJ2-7,TGTGCCAGCTCATGGGACCCCCAAGGGGGTGAGCAGTACTTC,CASSWDPQGGEQYF
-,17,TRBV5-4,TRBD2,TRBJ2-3,TGTGCCAGCAGCTTGGTGTCCGCGGGAGGCGGCACAGATACGCAGTATTTT,CASSLVSAGGGTDTQYF
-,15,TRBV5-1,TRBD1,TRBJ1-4,TGCGCCAGCAGCTTGGGTGGACAGGTTTACGAAAAACTGTTTTTT,CASSLGGQVYEKLFF
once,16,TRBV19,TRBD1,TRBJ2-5,TGTGCCAGTAGCCCGACAGGACAGGGCGGCCAAGAGACCCAGTACTTC,CASSPTGQGGQETQYF
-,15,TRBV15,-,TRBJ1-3,TGTGCCACCAGCAGAGATTGGGGGGGAGGAAACACCATATATTTT,CATSRDWGGGNTIYF
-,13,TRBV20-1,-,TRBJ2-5,TGCAGTGCTAGTCTACGCGGCCCAGAGACCCAGTACTTC,CSASLRGPETQYF
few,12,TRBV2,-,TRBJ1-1,TGTGCCAGCAGTGGAGGGAACACTGAAGCTTTCTTT,CASSGGNTEAFF
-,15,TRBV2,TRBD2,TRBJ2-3,TGTGCCAGCAGTGAACGGGCTAGCGGAGTAGATACGCAGTATTTT,CASSERASGVDTQYF
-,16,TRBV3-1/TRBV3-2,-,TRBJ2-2,TGTGCCAGCAGCCAAGGCCGAAGGGGTGCCACCGGGGAGCTGTTTTTT,CASSQGRRGATGELFF